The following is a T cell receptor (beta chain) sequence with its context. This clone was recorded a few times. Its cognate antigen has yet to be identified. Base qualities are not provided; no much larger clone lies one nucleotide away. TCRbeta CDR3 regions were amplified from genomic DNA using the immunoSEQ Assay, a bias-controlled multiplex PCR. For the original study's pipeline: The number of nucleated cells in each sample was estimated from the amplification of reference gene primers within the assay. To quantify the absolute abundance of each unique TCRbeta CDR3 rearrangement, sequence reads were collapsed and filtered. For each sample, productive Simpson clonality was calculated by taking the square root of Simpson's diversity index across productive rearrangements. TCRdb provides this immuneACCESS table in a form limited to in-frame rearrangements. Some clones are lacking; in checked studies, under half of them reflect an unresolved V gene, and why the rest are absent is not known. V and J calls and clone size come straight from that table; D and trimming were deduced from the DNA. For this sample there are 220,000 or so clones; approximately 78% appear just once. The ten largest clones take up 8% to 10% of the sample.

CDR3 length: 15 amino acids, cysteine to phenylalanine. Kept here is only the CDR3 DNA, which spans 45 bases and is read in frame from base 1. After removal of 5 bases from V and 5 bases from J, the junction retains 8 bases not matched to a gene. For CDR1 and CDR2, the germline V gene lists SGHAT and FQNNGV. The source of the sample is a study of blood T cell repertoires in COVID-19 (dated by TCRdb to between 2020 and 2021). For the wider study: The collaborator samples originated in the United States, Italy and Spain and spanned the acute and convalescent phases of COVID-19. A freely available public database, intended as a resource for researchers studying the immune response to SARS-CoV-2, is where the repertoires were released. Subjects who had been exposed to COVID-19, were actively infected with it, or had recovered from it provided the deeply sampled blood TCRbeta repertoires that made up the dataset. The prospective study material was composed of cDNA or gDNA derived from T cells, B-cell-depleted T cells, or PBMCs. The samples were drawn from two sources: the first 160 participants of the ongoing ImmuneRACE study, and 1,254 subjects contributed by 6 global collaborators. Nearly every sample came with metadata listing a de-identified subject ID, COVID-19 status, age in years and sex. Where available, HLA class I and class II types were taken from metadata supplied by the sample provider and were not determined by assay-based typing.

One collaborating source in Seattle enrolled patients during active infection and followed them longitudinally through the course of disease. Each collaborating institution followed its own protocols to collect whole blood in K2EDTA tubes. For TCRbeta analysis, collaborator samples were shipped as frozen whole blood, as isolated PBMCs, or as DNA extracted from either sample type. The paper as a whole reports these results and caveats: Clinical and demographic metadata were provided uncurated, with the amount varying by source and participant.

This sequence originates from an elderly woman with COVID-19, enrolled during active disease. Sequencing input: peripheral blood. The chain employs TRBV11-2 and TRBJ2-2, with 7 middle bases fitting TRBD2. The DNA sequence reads TGTGCCAGCAGCGCCGGGACCGGGAGGACCGGGGAGCTGTTTTTT. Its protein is CASSAGTGRTGELFF.